A selection of T cell receptor beta chains follows, all from one sample in a study of neoadjuvant anti-PD-1 for oral cavity cancer. TCRdb's table, derived via immunoSEQ multiplex PCR, lists solely in-frame clones and lacks some. The repertoire holds about 12,000 clones, with about three fifths as singletons. The sample in question was tumor tissue, obtained before nivolumab (anti-PD-1) treatment. The receptors come from a person between 35 and 79 years old with oral cavity squamous cell carcinoma. Both conserved end residues are part of each CDR3. The D gene is left open where the match is weak. Size is stated for part of the rows, as once, few or many counts, or as a class when the clone is expanded.

TRBV2,TRBD2,few,TRBJ2-2,CASSKLAGPNTGELFF,TGTGCCAGCAGTAAGCTAGCGGGCCCGAACACCGGGGAGCTGTTTTTT
TRBV27,TRBD1,NA,TRBJ2-7,CASSTLRGEQYF,TGTGCCAGCAGTACCCTCAGGGGGGAGCAGTACTTC
TRBV28,NA,NA,TRBJ2-1,CASSFRYEQFF,TGTGCCAGCAGTTTTAGGTATGAGCAGTTCTTC
TRBV29-1,TRBD2,NA,TRBJ2-1,CSVLTSGAYNEQFF,TGCAGCGTTCTCACTAGCGGGGCCTACAATGAGCAGTTCTTC
TRBV28,TRBD2,NA,TRBJ2-1,CASSSNSGRVHNEQFF,TGTGCCAGCAGTTCAAATAGCGGGAGAGTTCACAATGAGCAGTTCTTC
TRBV27,NA,NA,TRBJ2-7,CASSPSEYYEQYF,TGTGCCAGCAGTCCTTCGGAATACTACGAGCAGTACTTC
TRBV27,NA,NA,TRBJ2-7,CASSLSGGSGYEQYF,TGTGCCAGCAGTTTATCAGGGGGTAGCGGGTACGAGCAGTACTTC
TRBV2,NA,once,TRBJ2-5,CASRAEEETQYF,TGTGCCAGCAGGGCGGAGGAAGAGACCCAGTACTTC
TRBV2,NA,few,TRBJ2-6,CASSLGTVAAGANVLTF,TGTGCCAGCAGTTTAGGGACGGTCGCAGCAGGGGCCAACGTCCTGACTTTC
TRBV13,TRBD2,NA,TRBJ2-3,CASSPSGRSDTQYF,TGTGCCAGCAGCCCAAGCGGGAGGTCAGATACGCAGTATTTT
TRBV2,TRBD2,NA,TRBJ2-1,CASRTGTSGREAETSYNEQFF,TGTGCCAGCAGAACCGGGACTAGCGGGAGAGAAGCGGAGACCTCCTACAATGAGCAGTTCTTC
TRBV2,TRBD2,NA,TRBJ2-7,CASSEQRRTSGSEQYF,TGTGCCAGCAGTGAACAGCGTCGGACTAGCGGGAGCGAGCAGTACTTC
TRBV28,TRBD1,NA,TRBJ1-5,CASSFVPRTGLSQPQHF,TGTGCCAGCAGTTTCGTGCCCAGGACAGGGCTTTCTCAGCCCCAGCATTTT
TRBV9,NA,NA,TRBJ2-5,CASSSSVGLETQYF,TGTGCCAGCAGCTCCTCCGTGGGCTTAGAGACCCAGTACTTC
TRBV5-5,TRBD1,NA,TRBJ1-2,CASSFDRGSGGYTF,TGTGCCAGCAGCTTTGACAGGGGTTCAGGTGGCTACACCTTC
TRBV6-4,NA,medium-sized,TRBJ2-3,CASSDGSTDTQYF,TGTGCCAGCAGTGACGGGAGCACAGATACGCAGTATTTT
TRBV29-1,NA,NA,TRBJ2-1,CSVDQAYSSYNEQFF,TGCAGCGTTGATCAAGCTTACAGCTCCTACAATGAGCAGTTCTTC
TRBV30,NA,NA,TRBJ2-3,CAWSVLGLGTDTQYF,TGTGCCTGGAGTGTATTGGGGCTCGGCACAGATACGCAGTATTTT
TRBV6-1,TRBD1,NA,TRBJ2-1,CASAGTGSYNEQFF,TGTGCCAGTGCCGGGACAGGGTCCTACAATGAGCAGTTCTTC
TRBV19,NA,large,TRBJ1-5,CLVRPRDSNQPQHF,TGTTTAGTCCGCCCCAGGGATAGCAATCAGCCCCAGCATTTT
TRBV28,NA,NA,TRBJ2-7,CASSPSSGSYEQYF,TGTGCCAGCAGTCCCTCGTCGGGTTCCTACGAGCAGTACTTC
TRBV6-1,NA,few,TRBJ2-7,CASSSRLEGSYEQYF,TGTGCCAGCAGTTCCCGACTAGAAGGGTCCTACGAGCAGTACTTC
TRBV5-1,NA,NA,TRBJ1-5,CASSWSDSSNQPQHF,TGCGCCAGCAGCTGGAGCGACAGCTCCAATCAGCCCCAGCATTTT
TRBV7-8,NA,NA,TRBJ1-1,CASSSLQNTEAFF,TGTGCCAGCAGCTCCTTACAGAACACTGAAGCTTTCTTT
TRBV5-1,TRBD1,NA,TRBJ2-2,CASSWGQGNTGELFF,TGCGCCAGCAGCTGGGGACAGGGTAACACCGGGGAGCTGTTTTTT
TRBV5-8,NA,few,TRBJ1-5,CASSLEAQARQPQHF,TGTGCCAGCAGCTTGGAGGCCCAAGCGAGGCAGCCCCAGCATTTT
TRBV6-1,TRBD2,few,TRBJ2-2,CASTRSGRAAGELFF,TGTGCCAGCACCCGCAGCGGGAGGGCCGCCGGGGAGCTGTTTTTT
TRBV6-5,NA,NA,TRBJ2-7,CASSSSDLYQEQYF,TGTGCCAGCAGTTCCTCCGACTTGTACCAGGAGCAGTACTTC
TRBV19,TRBD2,few,TRBJ2-1,CASSTGTSRYNEQFF,TGTGCCAGTAGTACTGGGACTAGCCGATACAATGAGCAGTTCTTC
TRBV27,NA,NA,TRBJ2-3,CASSHSTDTQYF,TGTGCCAGCAGCCACTCCACAGATACGCAGTATTTT
TRBV2,NA,few,TRBJ2-7,CASRSEGMGEQYF,TGTGCCAGCAGATCTGAGGGAATGGGCGAGCAGTACTTC
TRBV2,NA,NA,TRBJ2-7,CASSDTVLQYF,TGTGCCAGCAGTGACACAGTATTGCAGTACTTC
TRBV6-5,NA,few,TRBJ2-4,CASSYGPPKNIQYF,TGTGCCAGCAGTTACGGACCGCCCAAAAACATTCAGTACTTC
TRBV2,NA,NA,TRBJ1-5,CASSLSGQPQHF,TGTGCCAGCAGTTTGTCAGGGCAGCCCCAGCATTTT
TRBV10-3,NA,NA,TRBJ1-1,CAISETGGDGTEAFF,TGTGCCATCAGTGAAACAGGAGGAGATGGCACTGAAGCTTTCTTT
TRBV9,NA,once,TRBJ2-5,CASSPRGAGREETQYF,TGTGCCAGCAGCCCCCGCGGGGCGGGAAGGGAAGAGACCCAGTACTTC
TRBV19,NA,NA,TRBJ2-2,CASSDRTANTGELFF,TGTGCCAGTAGTGACCGGACGGCGAACACCGGGGAGCTGTTTTTT
TRBV7-6,TRBD2,NA,TRBJ2-7,CASSLRPGGSYEQYF,TGTGCCAGCAGCTTAAGGCCGGGAGGGTCCTACGAGCAGTACTTC
TRBV7-3,TRBD1,NA,TRBJ1-1,CASSPGTGGITEAFF,TGTGCCAGCAGCCCCGGGACAGGGGGCATTACTGAAGCTTTCTTT
TRBV5-6,TRBD2,NA,TRBJ2-1,CASSLPGTGLAGKGDEQFF,TGTGCCAGCAGCTTGCCCGGGACAGGACTAGCGGGGAAAGGGGATGAGCAGTTCTTC
TRBV6-1,TRBD1,NA,TRBJ1-1,CASNVGGGSEAFF,TGTGCCAGCAACGTGGGAGGGGGCTCTGAAGCTTTCTTT
TRBV19,NA,NA,TRBJ2-7,CASSTRQSAAYEQYF,TGTGCCAGTAGTACTCGACAGTCCGCTGCCTACGAGCAGTACTTC
TRBV28,TRBD2,NA,TRBJ2-3,CASSFSSGTSGRYTDTQYF,TGTGCCAGCAGTTTTTCGTCAGGTACTAGCGGGAGGTACACAGATACGCAGTATTTT
TRBV6-1,NA,NA,TRBJ1-5,CASIEQGLQPQHF,TGTGCCAGCATAGAACAGGGACTTCAGCCCCAGCATTTT
TRBV27,TRBD2,NA,TRBJ2-1,CASSPRASGRASDNEQFF,TGTGCCAGCAGTCCCCGGGCTAGCGGGAGGGCCTCGGACAATGAGCAGTTCTTC
TRBV19,NA,once,TRBJ2-3,CASRKGDFSTDTQYF,TGTGCCAGTAGGAAGGGAGACTTCAGCACAGATACGCAGTATTTT
TRBV21-1,NA,few,TRBJ2-7,CASSKKWTDRYEQYF,TGTGCCAGCAGCAAAAAGTGGACAGACCGATACGAGCAGTACTTC
TRBV5-1,TRBD1,few,TRBJ1-1,CASSLGGTDTEAFF,TGCGCCAGCAGCTTGGGAGGGACAGACACTGAAGCTTTCTTT
TRBV7-9,NA,once,TRBJ2-3,CASSIFGEVLKDTQYF,TGTGCCAGCAGCATATTTGGGGAAGTACTCAAGGATACGCAGTATTTT
TRBV7-2,NA,NA,TRBJ1-5,CASSFTTVGSPQHF,TGTGCCAGCAGCTTTACGACGGTTGGTTCGCCCCAGCATTTT
TRBV28,NA,NA,TRBJ2-3,CASIKYSSSTDTQYF,TGTGCCAGCATAAAGTATTCTTCTAGCACAGATACGCAGTATTTT
TRBV19,NA,NA,TRBJ2-1,CASSVRQTVNEQFF,TGTGCCAGTAGTGTACGACAGACAGTCAATGAGCAGTTCTTC